This T cell receptor (beta chain) was identified during a study of blood T cell repertoires in COVID-19. Study as a whole: Samples of COVID-19 (acute and convalescent) were obtained from the United States, Italy and Spain. PBMCs, B-cell-depleted T cells, or T cells were the source of the cDNA or gDNA that made up the material.

In the study's own analysis: Quantification of nucleated cells was approximated via reference gene primer amplification. Assay used: immunoSEQ multiplex PCR; TCRdb lists only in-frame clones, some missing. V and J calls and clone size are given by that table; D and trimming were obtained from the DNA. This table holds about 210,000 clones, less than 90% found once. The source of this sequence is a man between 65 and 79 years old with acute or convalescent COVID-19. The sequenced sample was peripheral blood.

DNA of the CDR3: TGTGCCAGCAGCCTGGTTCCGGGACTCAAAGAGACCCAGTACTTC. Amino acids: CASSLVPGLKETQYF. V gene TRBV7-3 combines with J gene TRBJ2-5; TRBD2 is a possible D gene (6 bases). V was trimmed by 5 bases and J by 3 bases, leaving 16 bases between them. The germline CDR1 and CDR2 sequences are SGHTA and FQGTGA. CDR3 length: 15 amino acids.